This T cell receptor beta chain was obtained from a study of T cells in localized non-small cell lung cancer. Study observations and caveats: Because sequencing included only one region (of the tumor), heterogeneity remains possible. Uninvolved adjacent lung, not tumor, had the highest T cell clonality. Within adjacent lung there appeared a median around 55 of the top 100 tumor clones.

The protocol was immunoSEQ multiplex PCR, while the TCRdb copy is restricted to in-frame clones and leaves out a portion. The profile shows 45,000 to 60,000 clones, about 80% of them singletons. On this clone itself: No antigen is known for it.

Germline CDR1 is MRHNA and CDR2 is SNTAGT. CDR3 length: 18 residues. Trimming removed 6 bases from V and 0 bases from J, with 23 bases in between. Sequenced here: peripheral blood, sampled before any cancer treatment. The chain combines TRBV6-4 with TRBJ1-1; D possibly corresponds to TRBD1 (6 bases). This TCR came from an older female donor with stage II squamous cell lung carcinoma. The DNA for the CDR3 is TGTGCCAGCAGACCGTGGGCGGGGGGCGCGAATTTGAACACTGAAGCTTTCTTT. Its translation: CASRPWAGGANLNTEAFF.